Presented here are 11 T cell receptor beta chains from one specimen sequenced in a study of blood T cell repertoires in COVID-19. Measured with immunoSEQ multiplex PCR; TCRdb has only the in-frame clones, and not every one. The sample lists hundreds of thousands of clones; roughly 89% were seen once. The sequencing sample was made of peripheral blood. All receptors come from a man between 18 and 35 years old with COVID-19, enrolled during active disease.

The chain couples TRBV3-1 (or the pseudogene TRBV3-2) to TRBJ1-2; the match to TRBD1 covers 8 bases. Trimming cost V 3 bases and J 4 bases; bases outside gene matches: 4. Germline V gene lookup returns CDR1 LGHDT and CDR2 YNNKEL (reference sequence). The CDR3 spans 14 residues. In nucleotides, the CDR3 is TGTGCCAGCAGCCATAACAGGGGGAGCTATGGCTACACCTTC. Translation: CASSHNRGSYGYTF.

The CDR3 loop reads CASSEPIRGGEWNSPLHF. DNA of the CDR3: TGTGCCAGCAGTGAACCCATTCGAGGGGGCGAATGGAATTCACCCCTCCACTTT. This rearrangement joins TRBV6-1 to TRBJ1-6; TRBD1 matches 7 bases. This CDR3 comprises 18 residues. V trimming: 2 bases; J trimming: 7 bases; junction bases outside the gene matches: 14. Germline CDR1 MNHNS, CDR2 SASEGT.

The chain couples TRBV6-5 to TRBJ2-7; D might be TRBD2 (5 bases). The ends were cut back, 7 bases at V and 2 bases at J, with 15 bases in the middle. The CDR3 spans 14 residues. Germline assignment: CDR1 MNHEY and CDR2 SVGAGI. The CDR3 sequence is CASNPTTPPYEQYF. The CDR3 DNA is TGTGCCAGCAACCCGACTACCCCTCCCTACGAGCAGTACTTC.

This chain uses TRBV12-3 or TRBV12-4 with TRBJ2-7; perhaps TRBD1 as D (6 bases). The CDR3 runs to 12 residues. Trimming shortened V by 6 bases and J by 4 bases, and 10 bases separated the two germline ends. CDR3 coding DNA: TGTGCCAGCAGCGACGACAGGTACGAGCAGTACTTC. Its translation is CASSDDRYEQYF.

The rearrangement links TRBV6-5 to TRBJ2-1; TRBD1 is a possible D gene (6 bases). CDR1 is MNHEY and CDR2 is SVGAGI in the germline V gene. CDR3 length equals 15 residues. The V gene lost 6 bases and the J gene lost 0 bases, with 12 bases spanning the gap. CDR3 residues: CASSTDRSSYNEQFF. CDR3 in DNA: TGTGCCAGCAGCACAGACAGGAGCTCCTACAATGAGCAGTTCTTC.

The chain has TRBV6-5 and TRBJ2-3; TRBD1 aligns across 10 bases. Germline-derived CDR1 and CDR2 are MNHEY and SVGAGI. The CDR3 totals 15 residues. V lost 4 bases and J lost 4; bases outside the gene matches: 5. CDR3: CASSWRGQGSDTQYF. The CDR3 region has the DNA TGTGCCAGCAGTTGGAGGGGACAGGGGTCAGATACGCAGTATTTT.

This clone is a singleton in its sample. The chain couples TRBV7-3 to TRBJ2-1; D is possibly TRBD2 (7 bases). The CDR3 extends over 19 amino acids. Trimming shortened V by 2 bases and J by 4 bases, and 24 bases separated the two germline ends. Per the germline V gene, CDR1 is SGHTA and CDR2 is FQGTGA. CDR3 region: CASSLVGGQDPYSYNEQFF. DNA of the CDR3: TGTGCCAGCAGCTTAGTGGGGGGGCAGGACCCTTATTCATACAATGAGCAGTTCTTC.

CDR3 DNA: TGTGCCAGCAGTTATGGTATAGCGGGGGGCAATGAGCAGTTCTTC. The encoded protein is CASSYGIAGGNEQFF. The chain uses TRBV6-6 and TRBJ2-1; 10 nucleotides match TRBD2. The CDR3 length is 15 residues. Germline V gene data show CDR1 as MNHNY and CDR2 as SVGAGI (reference sequence). V lost 3 bases, J lost 6 bases, and 5 bases stayed unmatched.

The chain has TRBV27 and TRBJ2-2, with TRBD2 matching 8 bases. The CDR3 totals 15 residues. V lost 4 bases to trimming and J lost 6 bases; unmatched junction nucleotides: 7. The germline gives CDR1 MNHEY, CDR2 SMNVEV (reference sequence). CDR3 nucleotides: TGTGCCAGCAGTTGGTCGGGACTAGTTGCCGGGGAGCTGTTTTTT. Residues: CASSWSGLVAGELFF.

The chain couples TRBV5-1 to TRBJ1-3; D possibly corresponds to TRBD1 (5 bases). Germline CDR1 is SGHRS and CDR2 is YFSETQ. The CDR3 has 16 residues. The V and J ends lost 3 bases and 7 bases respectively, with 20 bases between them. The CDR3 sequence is CASSSGLQNRGNTIYF. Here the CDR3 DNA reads TGCGCCAGCAGCTCGGGACTACAAAACCGGGGGAACACCATATATTTT. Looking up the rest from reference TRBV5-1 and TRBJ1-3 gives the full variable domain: KAGVTQTPRYLIKTRGQQVTLSCSPISGHRSVSWYQQTPGQGLQFLFEYFSETQRNKGNFPGRFSGRQFSNSRSEMNVSTLELGDSALYLCASSSGLQNRGNTIYFGEGSWLTVV.

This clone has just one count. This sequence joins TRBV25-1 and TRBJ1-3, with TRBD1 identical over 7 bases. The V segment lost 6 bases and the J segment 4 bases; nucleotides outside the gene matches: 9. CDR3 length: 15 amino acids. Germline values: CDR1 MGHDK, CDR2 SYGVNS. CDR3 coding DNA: TGTGCCAGCAGATATGGAGGGACAGACGGAAACACCATATATTTT. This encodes CASRYGGTDGNTIYF.